The present T cell receptor beta chain was sequenced within a study of blood T cell repertoires in COVID-19. This table comes from immunoSEQ multiplex PCR, and its TCRdb copy is limited to in-frame clones, with some not included. This table has 250,000 to 350,000 clones, roughly 90% appearing once. The CDR3 loop spans 11 amino acids. V lost 6 bases to trimming and J lost 8 bases, with 7 bases between them. CDR1 is SGHVS, CDR2 FNYEAQ, per germline. This rearrangement joins TRBV7-6 to TRBJ2-2, with a tentative D call TRBD1 (5 bases). Specimen: PBMCs or T cells enriched from blood (not recorded which). This clonotype was sampled from a woman aged 18-35 years with acute COVID-19. CDR3 nucleotide sequence: TGTGCCAGCAGTCCAGGGGGGGAGCTGTTTTTT. Encoded protein: CASSPGGELFF. The entire variable domain, with the rest obtained from reference TRBV7-6 and TRBJ2-2, is as follows: GAGVSQSPRYKVTKRGQDVALRCDPISGHVSLYWYRQALGQGPEFLTYFNYEAQQDKSGLPNDRFSAERPEGSISTLTIQRTEQRDSAMYRCASSPGGELFFGEGSRLTVL.